Each of the 25 T cell receptor beta chains below was sequenced from the same sample in a study of blood T cell repertoires in COVID-19. Method: immunoSEQ multiplex PCR; TCRdb's copy keeps in-frame clones and lacks some. This repertoire shows 30,000 to 40,000 clones, roughly 80% found once; its top ten account for just over 3%. The sample consisted of peripheral blood. These receptor sequences come from a man in his sixties or seventies with COVID-19, enrolled during active disease.

V gene TRBV19 combines with J gene TRBJ1-1; D remains ambiguous. Trimming took 7 bases from V and 4 from J, leaving 16 bases between them. CDR1 and CDR2 (germline): LNHDA, SQIVND (reference sequence). This CDR3 region has 14 residues. The CDR3 DNA sequence: TGTGCCAGTACCATCCCGTGGCAAACCACTGAAGCTTTCTTT. Its translation is CASTIPWQTTEAFF.

The V and J genes are TRBV4-3 and TRBJ2-7; the match to TRBD2 covers 13 bases. Trimming cost V 5 bases and J 7 bases; bases outside gene matches: 8. This CDR3 contains 15 residues. The germline V gene encodes CDR1 LGHNA and CDR2 YSLEER. The CDR3 DNA follows: TGCGCCAGCAGCACCGGACTAGCGGGAGTGGAAGAGCAGTACTTC. It encodes CASSTGLAGVEEQYF.

The J gene is TRBJ2-7, the V gene TRBV19, with D possibly being TRBD1 (6 bases). Trimming pared 2 bases from V and 0 bases from J, leaving 14 bases between. The CDR3 totals 16 residues. Germline V gene lookup returns CDR1 LNHDA and CDR2 SQIVND (reference sequence). The CDR3 coding sequence is TGTGCCAGTAGTATAAATAAAAGGACAGTCTCCTACGAGCAGTACTTC. Translating gives CASSINKRTVSYEQYF.

This chain connects TRBV5-4 to TRBJ2-1; D is unclear. The CDR3 is 13 amino acids. Looked up from germline, CDR1 is SGHNT and CDR2 is YYREEE (reference sequence). V was trimmed by 4 bases and J by 7 bases, leaving 12 bases between them. The CDR3 nucleotides are TGTGCCAGCAGCCCCTATGTCGAGAATGAGCAGTTCTTC. The encoded protein is CASSPYVENEQFF.

This clone turned up a few times. The chain links TRBV5-1 to TRBJ2-7, with a weak D call TRBD2 (6 bases). The CDR3 runs to 15 residues. Germline lookup yields CDR1 SGHRS and CDR2 YFSETQ. V was clipped by 0 bases and J by 0 bases, with 10 bases between them. CDR3 loop: CASSLASARSYEQYF. For the CDR3, the DNA is TGCGCCAGCAGCTTGGCTAGCGCCCGCTCCTACGAGCAGTACTTC.

As to this clone: One end of the junction is discordant with germline, which a read error may explain. This chain connects TRBV7-8 to TRBJ1-5; a possible D gene is TRBD1 (6 bases). Germline CDR1 is SGHVS and CDR2 is FQNEAQ. CDR3 length: 16 amino acids. The CDR3 loop is CASSLNGGGLNQPQHF. Written as DNA, the CDR3 is TGCGCCAGCAGCTTAAACGGGGGGGGCCTGAATCAGCCCCAGCATTTT.

This chain uses TRBV6-2 or TRBV6-3 with TRBJ2-1; a possible D gene is TRBD1 (6 bases). Germline V gene lookup returns CDR1 MNHEY and CDR2 SVGEGT. The CDR3 is made up of 14 amino acids. Trimming removed 2 bases from V and 6 bases from J, with 11 bases in between. CDR3 sequence (DNA): TGTGCCAGCAGTTACACAGGGATGAGCAATGAGCAGTTCTTC. Amino acid sequence: CASSYTGMSNEQFF.

In this sample, this clone turned up once. V is TRBV5-4 and J is TRBJ1-5; D ambiguous. Trimming stripped 0 bases from V and 0 bases from J, with 7 bases between. This CDR3 comprises 15 residues. Germline CDR1 is SGHNT and CDR2 is YYREEE (reference sequence). The CDR3 loop is CASSLAGYSNQPQHF. For the CDR3, the DNA is TGTGCCAGCAGCTTGGCCGGTTATAGCAATCAGCCCCAGCATTTT.

A few counts support this clone. The rearrangement joins TRBV19 to TRBJ1-1; possibly TRBD1 for D (5 bases). The length of the CDR3 is 12 residues. V was trimmed by 6 bases and J by 10 bases, leaving 15 bases between them. The germline CDR1 and CDR2 sequences are LNHDA and SQIVND (reference sequence). The CDR3 sequence is CASSQGQGRAFF. DNA of the CDR3: TGTGCCAGTAGCCAGGGCCAGGGTCGAGCTTTCTTT.

In its sample, this clone was seen once. The chain combines TRBV9 with TRBJ1-4; D unclear. Trimming shortened V by 1 base and J by 3 bases, and 10 bases separated the two germline ends. CDR3 length: 15 amino acids. Per germline, CDR1 SGDLS and CDR2 YYNGEE. The CDR3 reads CASSVYGEANEKLFF. The CDR3 nucleotides are TGTGCCAGCAGCGTATACGGAGAGGCTAATGAAAAACTGTTTTTT.

V and J are TRBV28 and TRBJ1-5; D is possibly TRBD1 (5 bases). V gave up 6 bases and J gave up 0 bases, with 24 bases separating them. The CDR3 extends over 19 amino acids. CDR1 and CDR2 (germline): MDHEN, SYDVKM. The CDR3 DNA is TGTGCCAGCAGACAAAACGCGCCCCCTCGGGGACTTAGCAATCAGCCCCAGCATTTT. It codes for CASRQNAPPRGLSNQPQHF.

This clone was found once. This chain joins TRBV6-5 and TRBJ2-1, with D possibly matching TRBD2 (5 bases). Trimming stripped 4 bases from V and 3 bases from J, with 10 bases between. This CDR3 is 14 amino acids long. The germline V gene has CDR1 MNHEY and CDR2 SVGAGI. The CDR3, as DNA: TGTGCCAGCAGTTCCGGGATCCTCTACAATGAGCAGTTCTTC. Its protein is CASSSGILYNEQFF.

This chain joins TRBV20-1 and TRBJ2-7; 9 bases map to TRBD2. With 3 bases clipped from V and 4 bases from J, the junction kept 10 bases outside the gene matches. The CDR3 has 15 amino acids. CDR1 and CDR2 (germline): DFQATT, SNEGSKA (reference sequence). CDR3 sequence reads: CSASVIAGELYEQYF. The CDR3 region has the DNA TGCAGTGCTAGTGTGATAGCGGGAGAGTTATACGAGCAGTACTTC.

This clone showed up just a few times. This chain's CDR3 is CASSFATGTGTIQYF. CDR3 in DNA: TGTGCCAGCAGTTTTGCTACCGGGACAGGGACCATTCAGTACTTC. This chain uses TRBV28 with TRBJ2-4, with TRBD1 matching 9 bases. Germline V gene data show CDR1 as MDHEN and CDR2 as SYDVKM. The CDR3 is made up of 15 amino acids. The V and J ends lost 3 bases and 9 bases, in that order; junction bases with no gene match: 9.

The genes are TRBV6-5 and TRBJ1-1, with TRBD1 identical over 9 bases. Losses at the gene ends were 6 bases for V and 5 bases for J; bases not matched to a gene: 7. The CDR3 sequence is 14 residues long. CDR1 MNHEY and CDR2 SVGAGI come from the germline V gene. CDR3 DNA: TGTGCCAGCAGCCGGGACAGGGATAGAACTGAAGCTTTCTTT. It yields the protein CASSRDRDRTEAFF.

The chain carries TRBV18 and TRBJ1-2, with TRBD1 matching 7 bases. Germline values: CDR1 KGHSH, CDR2 LQKENI. Trimming at V came to 2 bases and at J to 6 bases, leaving 12 bases not matched to a gene. This CDR3 spans 16 amino acids. CDR3 loop: CASSPKQGDSTDGYTF. CDR3 in DNA: TGTGCCAGCTCACCAAAGCAAGGGGACAGCACCGATGGCTACACCTTC.

This chain links TRBV29-1 with TRBJ2-3; TRBD2 aligns across 13 bases. J was trimmed by 4 bases and V by 6 bases; bases with no gene match: 13. The V gene's germline CDR1 is SQVTM and CDR2 ANQGSEA. The CDR3 sequence is 17 residues long. Written as DNA, the CDR3 is TGCAGCGTGGCCGGGACTAGCGGGATGGGTCTCGCAGATACGCAGTATTTT. Its protein product is CSVAGTSGMGLADTQYF.

The chain employs TRBV4-1 and TRBJ1-5, with TRBD1 as a possible D gene (6 bases). Germline CDR1 MGHRA, CDR2 YSYEKL. With 1 base removed from V and 3 bases from J, the gap between germline ends came to 10 bases. The CDR3 is 15 amino acids. CDR3 bases: TGCGCCAGCAGCCAAGTCGGACAGCACAATCAGCCCCAGCATTTT. Residues: CASSQVGQHNQPQHF.

In this sample, this clone turned up a few times. The genes are TRBV5-1 and TRBJ2-1, with a weak D call TRBD2 (6 bases). The CDR3 sequence is 14 residues long. CDR1 SGHRS and CDR2 YFSETQ come from the germline V gene. Trimming took off 4 bases at V and 5 bases at J, with 13 bases between the two ends. CDR3 bases: TGCGCCAGCAGCGACCTAAGCGGGCACAATGAGCAGTTCTTC. Its protein product is CASSDLSGHNEQFF.

The genes are TRBV10-3 and TRBJ2-5, with 9 bases that match TRBD2. The junction had 7 bases not matched to a gene; V was cut back by 0 bases and J by 2 bases. CDR3 length: 17 residues. From germline, CDR1 is ENHRY and CDR2 SYGVKD. CDR3 amino acids: CAISESRTSAYQETQYF. In DNA, the CDR3 is TGTGCCATCAGTGAGTCGAGGACTAGCGCCTATCAAGAGACCCAGTACTTC.

This chain joins TRBV28 and TRBJ2-3, with 15 bases lining up with TRBD2. Germline lookup yields CDR1 MDHEN and CDR2 SYDVKM. The ends lost 8 bases at V and 6 bases at J; junction bases unmatched: 6. CDR3 size: 15 residues. The CDR3 bases are TGTGCCAGCTCGGGACTAGCGGGAGGTGGCGATACGCAGTATTTT. The encoded protein is CASSGLAGGGDTQYF.

This chain connects TRBV18 to TRBJ1-2; D is unresolved. This CDR3 region has 16 residues. V lost 0 bases and J lost 0, with 11 bases in between. Germline assignment: CDR1 KGHSH and CDR2 LQKENI. The CDR3 reads CASSPPSGPANYGYTF. Here the CDR3 DNA reads TGTGCCAGCTCACCACCTTCAGGCCCTGCTAACTATGGCTACACCTTC.

About this clone: A junction boundary mismatches the germline segment, possibly from a read error. The chain employs TRBV7-2 and TRBJ2-1; 9 nucleotides align to TRBD2. The CDR3 is 16 residues long. The germline V gene has CDR1 SGHTA and CDR2 FQGNSA. DNA for the CDR3: TGTGCCAGCAGCTTAGATAATATATTGGCGGGAGGGGAGTGTATCTTC. This encodes CASSLDNILAGGECIF.

Here the CDR3 DNA reads TGTGCCAGCAGTAAACTAGGGGGTCGCACCGGGGAGCTGTTTTTT. Translation gives CASSKLGGRTGELFF. The rearrangement links TRBV2 to TRBJ2-2; D is possibly TRBD1 (6 bases). Germline V gene lookup returns CDR1 SNHLY and CDR2 FYNNEI. Trimming stripped 5 bases from V and 4 bases from J, with 14 bases between. CDR3 length: 15 amino acids.

This chain uses TRBV4-3 with TRBJ2-5, with D perhaps matching TRBD2 (6 bases). Germline V gene lookup returns CDR1 LGHNA and CDR2 YSLEER. Trimming left V 4 bases short and J 4 bases short, with 16 bases between. This CDR3 spans 15 amino acids. CDR3 sequence: CASSPRGTELETQYF. The DNA of the CDR3 is TGCGCCAGCAGCCCGCGCGGGACGGAGCTAGAGACCCAGTACTTC.